The TCR beta chain described here comes from a study of T cell responses to AZD1222 COVID-19 vaccine. At the level of the study: Second doses that came at about 4 or about 12 weeks were put together. Study results and limitations: At baseline, seropositivity was found in only five or six AZD1222 recipients. Spike-specific TCR breadth and depth were elevated following two AZD1222 doses. Regions 160-218 and 743-854 held dominance among vaccine-associated CD4 TCRs, which spanned spike.

The repertoire was sequenced with immunoSEQ multiplex PCR; TCRdb's copy has only in-frame clones and lacks some. The repertoire has 90,000 to 150,000 clones, about nine tenths of them found once; the top ten carry approximately 7.5%. For this clone: Its antigen remains unidentified.

Sequences were derived from peripheral blood, sampled on day 0 of AZD1222 vaccination. The source of this sequence is an adult in good health.

CDR3 nucleotides: TGTGCCAGCAGTCGGCGGGGGTACAATGAGCAGTTCTTC. Translating it yields CASSRRGYNEQFF. The V call is TRBV2, the J call TRBJ2-1; TRBD2 aligns across 7 bases. The germline CDR1 and CDR2 sequences are SNHLY and FYNNEI. V was clipped by 5 bases and J by 4 bases; unmatched bases: 2. The CDR3 covers 13 residues.